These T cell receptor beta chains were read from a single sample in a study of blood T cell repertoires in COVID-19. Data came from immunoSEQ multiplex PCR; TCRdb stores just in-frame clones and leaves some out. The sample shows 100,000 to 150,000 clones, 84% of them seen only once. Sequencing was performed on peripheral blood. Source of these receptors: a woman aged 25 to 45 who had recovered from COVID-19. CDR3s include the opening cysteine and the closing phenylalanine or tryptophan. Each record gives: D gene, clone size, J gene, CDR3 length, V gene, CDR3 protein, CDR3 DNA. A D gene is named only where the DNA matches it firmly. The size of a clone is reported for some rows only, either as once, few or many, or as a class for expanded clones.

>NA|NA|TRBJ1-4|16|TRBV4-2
CASSQGGGGFNEKLFF
TGTGCCAGCAGCCAAGGAGGTGGGGGGTTTAATGAAAAACTGTTTTTT
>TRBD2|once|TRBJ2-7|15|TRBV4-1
CASSQGVAGEPEQYF
TGCGCCAGCAGCCAAGGAGTAGCGGGAGAACCCGAGCAGTACTTC
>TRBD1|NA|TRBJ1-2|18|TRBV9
CASSVGGGTGGTNYGYTF
TGTGCCAGCAGCGTTGGGGGCGGGACAGGGGGTACTAACTATGGCTACACCTTC
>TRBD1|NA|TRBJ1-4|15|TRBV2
CASSESSGGDEKLFF
TGTGCCAGCAGTGAAAGTTCAGGGGGCGATGAAAAACTGTTTTTT
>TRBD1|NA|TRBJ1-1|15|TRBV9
CASSGGQGRQVEAFF
TGTGCCAGCAGCGGAGGACAGGGGCGGCAAGTTGAAGCTTTCTTT
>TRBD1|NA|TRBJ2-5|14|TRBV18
CASSPFRGGETQYF
TGTGCCAGCTCACCATTCCGAGGGGGCGAGACCCAGTACTTC
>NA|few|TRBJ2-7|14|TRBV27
CASSADRYVYEQYF
TGTGCCAGCAGTGCCGACAGGTACGTCTACGAGCAGTACTTC
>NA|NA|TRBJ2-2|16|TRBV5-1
CASTLLGTQTSGELFF
TGCGCCAGCACCCTACTGGGGACTCAGACGTCCGGGGAGCTGTTTTTT
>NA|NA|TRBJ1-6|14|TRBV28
CASSLQGWGSPLHF
TGTGCCAGCAGTTTGCAGGGTTGGGGTTCACCCCTCCACTTT
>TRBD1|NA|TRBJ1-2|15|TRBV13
CASSSRRQGIYGYTF
TGTGCCAGCAGCTCTCGGAGACAGGGGATCTATGGCTACACCTTC
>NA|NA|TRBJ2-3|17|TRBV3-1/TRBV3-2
CASSRGTLGASTDTQYF
TGTGCCAGCAGCCGTGGGACTTTAGGGGCCTCCACAGATACGCAGTATTTT
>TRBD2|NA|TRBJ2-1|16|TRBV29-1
CSVELAGVGFYNEQFF
TGCAGCGTTGAACTAGCGGGAGTGGGGTTCTACAATGAGCAGTTCTTC
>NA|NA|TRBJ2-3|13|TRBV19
CASSIPPGDTQYF
TGTGCCAGTAGTATACCCCCCGGGGATACGCAGTATTTT
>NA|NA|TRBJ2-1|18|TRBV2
CASSGYIAVGSSYNEQFF
TGTGCCAGCAGTGGATATATCGCGGTTGGGAGCTCCTACAATGAGCAGTTCTTC
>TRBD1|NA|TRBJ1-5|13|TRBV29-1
CSVAGTGDQPQHF
TGCAGCGTTGCCGGGACAGGAGATCAGCCCCAGCATTTT
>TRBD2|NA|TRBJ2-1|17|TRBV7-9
CASSARRLAGAYNEQFF
TGTGCCAGCAGCGCCCGCCGGCTAGCGGGAGCTTACAATGAGCAGTTCTTC
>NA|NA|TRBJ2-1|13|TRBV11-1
CASSLGAYNEQFF
TGTGCCAGCAGCTTAGGGGCATACAATGAGCAGTTCTTC
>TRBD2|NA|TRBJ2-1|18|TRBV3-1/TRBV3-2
CASSPTQSSSGSYNEQFF
TGTGCCAGCAGCCCCACACAATCCTCTAGCGGGAGTTACAATGAGCAGTTCTTC
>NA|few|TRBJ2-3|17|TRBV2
CASSVDSFSPNTDTQYF
TGTGCCAGCAGTGTGGACAGCTTTTCGCCTAACACAGATACGCAGTATTTT
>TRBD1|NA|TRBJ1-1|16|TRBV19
CASSIGGQVMNTEAFF
TGTGCCAGTAGTATAGGGGGACAGGTAATGAACACTGAAGCTTTCTTT
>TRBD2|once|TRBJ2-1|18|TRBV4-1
CASSQGLLGTSGKNEQFF
TGCGCCAGCAGCCAAGGGTTGCTTGGGACTAGCGGGAAAAATGAGCAGTTCTTC
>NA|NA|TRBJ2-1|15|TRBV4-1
CASSPTGPNYAEQFF
TGCGCCAGCAGCCCGACAGGTCCTAACTATGCCGAGCAGTTCTTC
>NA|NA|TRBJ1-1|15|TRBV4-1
CASSQGFSRPTEAFF
TGCGCCAGCAGCCAAGGATTTTCGCGGCCGACAGAGGCTTTCTTT
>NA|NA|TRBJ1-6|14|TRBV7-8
CASSFGGMHSPLHF
TGTGCCAGCAGCTTCGGGGGTATGCATTCACCCCTCCACTTT
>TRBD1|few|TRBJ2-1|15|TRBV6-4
CASSSGQGGYNEQFF
TGTGCCAGCAGTTCCGGACAGGGGGGCTACAATGAGCAGTTCTTC
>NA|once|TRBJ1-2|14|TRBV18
CASSPTAKPYGYTF
TGTGCCAGCTCACCGACAGCAAAACCCTATGGCTACACCTTC
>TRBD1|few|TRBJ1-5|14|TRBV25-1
CASRDRVPNQPQHF
TGTGCCAGCAGGGACAGGGTGCCGAATCAGCCCCAGCATTTT
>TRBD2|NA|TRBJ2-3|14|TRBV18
CASSPPGLAYTQYF
TGTGCCAGCTCACCACCGGGACTAGCATATACGCAGTATTTT
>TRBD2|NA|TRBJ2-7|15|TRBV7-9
CASSLGTSRSYEQYF
TGTGCCAGCAGCTTAGGGACTAGTCGCTCCTACGAGCAGTACTTC
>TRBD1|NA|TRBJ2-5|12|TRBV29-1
CSGGQASETQYF
TGCAGCGGTGGACAGGCGTCAGAGACCCAGTACTTC
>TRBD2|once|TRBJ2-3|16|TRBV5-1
CASSSTGTSGGDTQYF
TGCGCCAGCAGCTCCACCGGGACTAGCGGGGGAGATACGCAGTATTTT
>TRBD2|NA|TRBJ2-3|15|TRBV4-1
CASSQVGTNTDTQYF
TGCGCCAGCAGCCAAGTTGGGACTAACACAGATACGCAGTATTTT
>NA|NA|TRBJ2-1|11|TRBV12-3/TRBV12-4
CASSPQGRHFF
TGTGCCAGCAGTCCACAGGGTCGACACTTCTTC
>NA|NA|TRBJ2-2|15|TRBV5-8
CASSLGAGGTGELFF
TGTGCCAGCAGCTTGGGGGCTGGTGGGACCGGGGAGCTGTTTTTT
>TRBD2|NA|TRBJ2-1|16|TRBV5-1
CASSSGLAGAYNEQFF
TGCGCCAGCAGCTCGGGACTAGCGGGAGCTTACAATGAGCAGTTCTTC
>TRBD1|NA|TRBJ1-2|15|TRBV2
CASSGGQGSNYGYTF
TGTGCCAGCAGTGGAGGACAGGGCTCTAACTATGGCTACACCTTC
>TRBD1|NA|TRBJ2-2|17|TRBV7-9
CASSLSPGQGNTGELFF
TGTGCCAGCAGCTTATCCCCGGGACAGGGGAACACCGGGGAGCTGTTTTTT
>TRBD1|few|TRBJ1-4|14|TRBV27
CASSQQGVYEKLFF
TGTGCCAGCAGTCAACAGGGGGTGTATGAAAAACTGTTTTTT
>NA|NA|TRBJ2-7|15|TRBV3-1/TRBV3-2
CASSQGSGGGYEQYF
TGTGCCAGCAGCCAAGGGTCCGGGGGAGGCTACGAGCAGTACTTC
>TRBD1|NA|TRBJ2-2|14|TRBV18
CASSPGQGNGELFF
TGTGCCAGCTCACCTGGACAGGGAAACGGGGAGCTGTTTTTT
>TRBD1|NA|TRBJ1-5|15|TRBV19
CASSWGDSSNQPQHF
TGTGCCAGTAGTTGGGGGGACAGTTCCAATCAGCCCCAGCATTTT